A selection of T cell receptor beta chains follows, all from one sample in a study of regulatory T cells in long-lasting Graves disease. Each CDR3 protein is one row after TCRdb ran MiXCR on the multiplex PCR reads. There are a few hundred thousand distinct CDR3 sequences in the sample; around 24% occur only once, and roughly a quarter lies in the top ten. The sample in question was peripheral blood mononuclear cells (PBMCs), obtained when the disease was refractory, from a patient treated with antithyroid drugs. The origin of the receptors is a female donor with Graves disease. Both conserved end residues are part of each CDR3. A D gene is named only where the DNA matches it firmly. Clone size appears in some rows only: once, few, many, or a class for an expanded clone.

cdr3_length j_call v_call clone_size d_call cdr3_aa cdr3_nt
15 TRBJ2-7 TRBV7-2 many TRBD2 CASSLVAGEPYEQYF TGTGCCAGCAGCTTAGTAGCGGGAGAGCCGTACGAGCAGTACTTC
12 TRBJ2-5 TRBV2 many . CASSETSPTQYF TGTGCCAGCAGTGAGACATCCCCGACCCAGTACTTC
13 TRBJ1-1 TRBV10-3 few . CAIAGQGITEAFF TGTGCCATCGCGGGGCAGGGAATTACTGAAGCTTTCTTT
19 TRBJ2-1 TRBV4-3 . . CASSRTRVQRHREHNEQFF TGCGCCAGCAGCCGAACCAGGGTTCAGAGGCACCGAGAACACAATGAGCAGTTCTTC
20 TRBJ2-4 TRBV7-8 . . CASSPLVSTGSGLSKNIQYF TGTGCCAGCAGCCCGCTCGTTTCGACAGGGTCTGGACTATCCAAAAACATTCAGTACTTC
19 TRBJ2-6 TRBV6-5 . TRBD1 CASSYLTGHLPSGANVLTF TGTGCCAGCAGTTACTTGACAGGGCATTTACCCTCTGGGGCCAACGTCCTGACTTTC
13 TRBJ2-5 TRBV15 . . CATQNRNQETQYF TGTGCCACTCAAAACAGAAACCAAGAGACCCAGTACTTC
16 TRBJ2-7 TRBV15 . TRBD2 CATSPRWTSGTYEQYF TGTGCCACCAGCCCTAGATGGACTAGCGGGACCTACGAGCAGTACTTC
16 TRBJ2-4 TRBV19 few . CASSTRLAPVENIQYF TGTGCCAGTAGTACACGACTGGCTCCGGTGGAAAACATTCAGTACTTC
15 TRBJ2-7 TRBV3-1 few . CASSQGGGLAYEQYF TGTGCCAGCAGCCAAGGGGGCGGCTTAGCCTACGAGCAGTACTTC